This paragraph reports one TCR beta chain. Its recognized antigen is unknown. No quality values exist for individual bases; no much larger clone is one base distant. For repertoire sequencing, TCR beta CDR3 regions were amplified from RNA transcripts. A first-round RT-PCR used HTBI primers with the Qiagen OneStep RT-PCR kit, followed by a second-round multiplex PCR, size selection and purification. Sequencing of the libraries was carried out on an Illumina HiSeq2000 in paired-end mode with 100 bp reads. In the paper's pipeline: SOAPnuke was used to process the reads, removing any read that contained adapters or uncalled bases, had a mean Phred below 15, or lacked an exact match to the constant primer or identifier. High-quality paired reads were merged with COPE v1.2.5. Clonotypes were defined as unique nucleotide sequences and were aligned to IMGT TRB V, D and J references using MiTCR v1.1. Only V-J combinations with frequency above 0.0001 were analysed, covering around 99% of repertoires. A TCR clonal expansion and chaos score per V-J combination was defined as the ratio of F50 clonal expansion to chaos observed in the TCRdist matrix. Welch's t-statistics and random forest were used to narrow the features down to about twelve V-J combinations, which were then fed into a naive Bayes classifier. The Morisita-Horn index was used to measure how similar the thyroid and blood repertoires were. In TCRdb, the public reads were trimmed at Q25 with fastp and aligned with MiXCR, with productive beta chains retained. Each entry is one CDR3 protein sequence, shown with its most common DNA and genes. The V and J calls and clone size come from TCRdb's table, not from the authors' own analysis. The sample table lists around 340,000 distinct CDR3 sequences, around a sixth of them with a count of one. The ten largest clonotypes hold about 12% of the sample.

This sample stems from a study of Graves' ophthalmopathy and Graves' hyperthyroidism (dated by TCRdb to the late 2010s). As for the study more broadly: Peripheral blood was collected at initial diagnosis, prior to any treatment. An independent validation cohort was composed of fewer than 20 hyperthyroidism patients and around 16 patients who later progressed from hyperthyroidism to ophthalmopathy. To explore V-J signatures that distinguish ophthalmopathy from hyperthyroidism, a discovery set of 100 patients was enrolled, made up of under 50 with ophthalmopathy and some 58 with stable hyperthyroidism. The study used TCR beta repertoire signatures to distinguish Graves' ophthalmopathy from Graves' hyperthyroidism and to predict progression to ophthalmopathy. In total, some 130 blood samples were TCR-sequenced: around 42 ophthalmopathy, 80 or so hyperthyroidism and roughly 17 hyperthyroidism-to-ophthalmopathy patients. In a handful of hyperthyroidism patients, the T-cell repertoire of thyroid tissue was compared with the T-cell repertoire of blood. Following sample collection, hyperthyroidism patients were given methimazole at a starting dose of 30 mg daily, and ophthalmopathy patients were given high-dose intravenous methylprednisolone.

The CDR3 holds 15 amino acids from the cysteine to the phenylalanine. The kept DNA is CDR3 alone, 45 bases in frame from the first base. CDR1 MNHNS and CDR2 SASEGT were looked up in the germline V gene. Germline trimming: 5 bases from V, 1 base from J; junction bases outside gene matches: 6. Ophthalmopathy patients were characterized by moderately to severely active disease, a Clinical Activity Score of at least 3, a NOSPECS grade of at least 4, and a disease duration under 3 months. Patients were excluded if they had other autoimmune diseases, uncontrolled infections, pregnancy or lactation. Diagnosis relied on clinical symptoms, serum thyroxine, TRAb, thyroid ultrasound and orbital computed tomography. Ficoll-Paque density gradient centrifugation was used to isolate PBMCs from 9.5 to 10 ml of fresh peripheral blood. Total RNA was extracted using Trizol reagent, and RNA quality was checked on an Agilent 2100 Bioanalyzer.

What the work shows at the level of the full study, not this receptor alone: In validation, the model predicted ophthalmopathy progression with about 64% sensitivity and approximately 75% specificity; approximately 12 predicted patients were CT-confirmed with GO in a median of approximately 6.5 months. Among expanded thyroid clonotypes with frequency above 0.001, most also showed up in blood, which suggests that blood repertoires may reflect the thyroid immune response. In cross-validation, the 13-signature model distinguished ophthalmopathy from stable hyperthyroidism with nearly 90% sensitivity and about 84% specificity, and in the test set the corresponding values were roughly 80% and 76%. No statistical method was used to set the sample size in advance, and the investigators knew which group each participant was assigned to.

The chain couples TRBV6-1 to TRBJ2-5; 8 bases in the middle match TRBD2. The TCR comes from an adult man with Graves' ophthalmopathy. The specimen was peripheral blood. The DNA reads TGTGCCAGCAGTCCCGGCGGGGGGTCCCAAGAGACCCAGTACTTC. It translates as CASSPGGGSQETQYF.